The sequence of this T cell receptor (beta chain) was determined in a study of shared clonotypes between healthy human individuals. Those who donated were healthy HIV-negative adults, with no recent acute infections or vaccinations reported. Several immunoSEQ plates held equal portions of the genomic DNA taken from each subset. Generated by immunoSEQ multiplex PCR, the TCRdb table keeps only in-frame clones and is missing some. The table shows roughly 700,000 clones, with around 72% occurring only once. The ends were cut back, 0 bases at V and 9 bases at J, with 12 bases in the middle. The CDR3 runs to 14 residues.

The genes are TRBV23-1 and TRBJ1-5, with D uncertain. TRBV23-1 qualifies as an ORF whose function is uncertain. The sample taken for sequencing was memory CD4+ T cells sorted from blood. The subset denotes: CD45RA-negative fraction. This clonotype was sampled from a woman in her 30s in good health. The CDR3 DNA follows: TGCGCCAGCAGTCAATCGAACCTCACGGGGCCCCAGCATTTT. As protein: CASSQSNLTGPQHF.